These T cell receptor beta chains were read from a single sample in a study of shared clonotypes between healthy human individuals. Assay: immunoSEQ multiplex PCR; the TCRdb copy retains only in-frame clones and omits some. The sample records 2 million to 2.5 million clones, 90% to 95% being singletons. The material sequenced was naive CD4+ T cells sorted from blood. Every receptor here comes from a man in his late teens or twenties in good health. The CDR3 runs from the conserved cysteine through the conserved F or W. The D gene is left open where the match is weak. For some rows the clone size is stated as once, few or many, or as a class when expanded; others skip it.

clone size	V gene	D gene	J gene	CDR3 DNA	CDR3 protein
NA	TRBV6-5	TRBD2	TRBJ2-7	TGTGCCACCGGGGGGACCAACTTCTACGAGCAGTACTTC	CATGGTNFYEQYF
NA	TRBV25-1	NA	TRBJ2-1	TGTGCCAGCAGGGCTCAGGCGTCGGAGCAGTTCTTC	CASRAQASEQFF
NA	TRBV29-1	NA	TRBJ1-1	TGCAGCGTTGTACTTCACGGGGCTGGGGAAACTGAAGCTTTCTTT	CSVVLHGAGETEAFF
NA	TRBV19	NA	TRBJ2-3	TGTGCCACCCTCCCAGGACCCTACACAGATACGCAGTATTTT	CATLPGPYTDTQYF
NA	TRBV18	NA	TRBJ2-7	TGTGCCAGCTCACCCTCCGAGGGTACCTACGAGCAGTACTTC	CASSPSEGTYEQYF
NA	TRBV19	TRBD1	TRBJ2-7	TGTGCCAGTAGTATAGTTCATTTGACAGGGGAACCTTACGAGCAGTACTTC	CASSIVHLTGEPYEQYF
NA	TRBV2	NA	TRBJ2-7	TGTGCCAGCAGTGTGGGCGTGGGAGACTACGAGCAGTACTTC	CASSVGVGDYEQYF
NA	TRBV6-1	NA	TRBJ1-4	TGTGCCAGTACCAAAGATGAAAAACTGTTTTTT	CASTKDEKLFF
NA	TRBV29-1	NA	TRBJ1-1	TGCGAAGGGCTGCTGAACACTGAAGCTTTCTTT	CEGLLNTEAFF
NA	TRBV5-6	TRBD1	TRBJ1-2	TGTGCCAGCAGGGGACAGGGCGGCTACACCTTC	CASRGQGGYTF
once	TRBV5-6	NA	TRBJ1-2	TGTGCCAGCAGCTTACCAGGGCTCTATGGCTACACCTTC	CASSLPGLYGYTF
NA	TRBV2	TRBD2	TRBJ2-3	TGTGCCCTCAGCAGCTCCGGGGGGGGAGGCACAGATACGCAGTATTTT	CALSSSGGGGTDTQYF
NA	TRBV5-6	TRBD1	TRBJ2-7	TGTGCCAGCAGCTTGAATCCGGGACAGGGCTACGAGCAGTACTTC	CASSLNPGQGYEQYF
NA	TRBV30	TRBD1	TRBJ2-7	TGTGCCTGGGACCGGGACAGAAATCCCTACGAGCAGTACTTC	CAWDRDRNPYEQYF
once	TRBV5-1	TRBD2	TRBJ2-7	TGCGCCAGCAGCTCTTTACTAGCGGAGGGCTACGAGCAGTACTTC	CASSSLLAEGYEQYF
NA	TRBV6-1	NA	TRBJ1-5	TGTGCCAGCAACTTGAGGAGCAATCAGCCCCAGCATTTT	CASNLRSNQPQHF
NA	TRBV6-6	NA	TRBJ2-2	TGTGCCAGCGCGTGGACAGTTATTGCCGGGGAGCTGTTTTTT	CASAWTVIAGELFF
NA	TRBV28	TRBD1	TRBJ2-7	TGTGCCAGCAGCAGGGGGACGTATTATTCCTACGAGCAGTACTTC	CASSRGTYYSYEQYF
NA	TRBV7-8	NA	TRBJ1-6	TGTGCCAGCAGCTTTAGAACGGACAATAATTCACCCCTCCACTTT	CASSFRTDNNSPLHF
once	TRBV9	TRBD1	TRBJ2-4	TGTGCCAGCAGCGGCGGGGCAGGGGGCTTCAACATTCAGTACTTC	CASSGGAGGFNIQYF
NA	TRBV6-5	NA	TRBJ1-2	TGTGCCAGCAGGGACGGTGGGAATGGCTACACCTTC	CASRDGGNGYTF
NA	TRBV28	NA	TRBJ1-2	TGTGCCAGCAGTGCCCCCGGGACGGCTACTTACTATGGCTACACCTTC	CASSAPGTATYYGYTF
NA	TRBV4-3	NA	TRBJ2-3	TGCGCCAGCAGCCAAGATTTACTCAACACGCAGTATTTT	CASSQDLLNTQYF
NA	TRBV29-1	TRBD2	TRBJ2-1	TGCAGCGTCGAGCGGTTTACGGGACTAGCACTCTACAATGAGCAGTTCTTC	CSVERFTGLALYNEQFF
NA	TRBV5-1	NA	TRBJ1-3	TGCGCCAGCAGGGGAACCGACTCTGGAAACACCATATATTTT	CASRGTDSGNTIYF
once	TRBV11-3	NA	TRBJ2-3	TGTGCCAGCAGCTTACAAGGGGCCACAGATACGCAGTATTTT	CASSLQGATDTQYF
NA	TRBV7-9	NA	TRBJ2-3	TGTGCCAGCAGCGTAGGAACAGATAGCACAGATACGCAGTATTTT	CASSVGTDSTDTQYF
NA	TRBV19	NA	TRBJ1-3	TGTGCCAGTCTGCAAACGTCAGGGAGCTCTGGAAACACCATATATTTT	CASLQTSGSSGNTIYF
NA	TRBV4-1	NA	TRBJ2-7	TGCGCCAGCAGCCAATACCATGTCTCCTACGAGCAGTACTTC	CASSQYHVSYEQYF
NA	TRBV9	TRBD2	TRBJ2-2	TGTGCCAGCAGCGGGGGACTAGCGGGGCATACGAACACCGGGGAGCTGTTTTTT	CASSGGLAGHTNTGELFF
NA	TRBV5-1	TRBD1	TRBJ1-6	TGCGCCAGCAGCTTGGGGGGACAGGGGAGTTCACCCCTCCACTTT	CASSLGGQGSSPLHF
NA	TRBV2	NA	TRBJ2-2	TGTGCCGGCGAAATCAGGACGGGGAATACAACCGGGGAGCTGTTTTTT	CAGEIRTGNTTGELFF
NA	TRBV11-3	NA	TRBJ2-3	TGTGCCAGCAGCTTAGGGGGGGCGAGCACAGATACGCAGTATTTT	CASSLGGASTDTQYF
NA	TRBV7-3	NA	TRBJ2-5	TGTGCCAGCAGCTCGAACGGCAGGGACCAAGAGACCCAGTACTTC	CASSSNGRDQETQYF
NA	TRBV5-4	NA	TRBJ2-3	TGTGCCAGCAGCTTGGCCGGGAGAACTAGCACAGATACGCAGTATTTT	CASSLAGRTSTDTQYF
NA	TRBV18	NA	TRBJ2-3	TGTGCCAGCTCACCACGGACTACAGTCACAGATACGCAGTATTTT	CASSPRTTVTDTQYF
NA	TRBV6-5	NA	TRBJ2-1	TGTGCCAGCAGTTACTCGAATTGGATGGGGTCTGAGCAGTTCTTC	CASSYSNWMGSEQFF
NA	TRBV2	TRBD1	TRBJ2-7	TGTGCCAGCAGGCAGGGACAGGGGGCCTACGAGCAGTACTTC	CASRQGQGAYEQYF
NA	TRBV5-6	TRBD1	TRBJ1-6	TGTGCCAGCAGCCTTGACAGGGCGAACTCACCCCTCCACTTT	CASSLDRANSPLHF
NA	TRBV5-1	NA	TRBJ2-3	TGCGCCAGCAGCTTGATGCCAGATACGCAGTATTTT	CASSLMPDTQYF
once	TRBV7-2	TRBD1	TRBJ2-7	TGTGCCAGCAGTCCCCAGGGGGATTCCTACGAGCAGTACTTC	CASSPQGDSYEQYF
NA	TRBV7-7	TRBD1	TRBJ2-1	TGTGCTAGCAGTCGAGACAGGGGCCTCTACAATGAGCAGTTCTTC	CASSRDRGLYNEQFF